The present entry profiles one TCR beta chain with its context. In the original workflow: Amplified reference gene primers provided the basis for estimating nucleated cell counts. Repertoires were generated with immunoSEQ multiplex PCR, while TCRdb's copy carries only in-frame clones and drops some. The V and J calls and the clone size are those of that table, but D and trimming were determined from the DNA. The sample includes some 100,000 clones, more than 75% of them seen just once. The length of the CDR3 is 15 residues. Germline lookup yields CDR1 SGHTA and CDR2 FQGTGA. With 5 bases clipped from V and 5 bases from J, the junction kept 10 bases outside the gene matches. This record belongs to a study of blood T cell repertoires in COVID-19. The overall study: Donors in the United States, Italy and Spain gave samples during acute or convalescent COVID-19. From T cells, B-cell-depleted T cells, or PBMCs came the material, which was cDNA or gDNA.

The sequence was collected from a human donor in a cohort sampled during active COVID-19. Material for sequencing was peripheral blood. V is TRBV7-3 and J is TRBJ2-7; TRBD1 aligns across 9 bases. The CDR3 nucleotides are TGTGCCAGCAGCGCAAGCGGACAGGGGATCGACGAGCAGTACTTC. It specifies CASSASGQGIDEQYF.